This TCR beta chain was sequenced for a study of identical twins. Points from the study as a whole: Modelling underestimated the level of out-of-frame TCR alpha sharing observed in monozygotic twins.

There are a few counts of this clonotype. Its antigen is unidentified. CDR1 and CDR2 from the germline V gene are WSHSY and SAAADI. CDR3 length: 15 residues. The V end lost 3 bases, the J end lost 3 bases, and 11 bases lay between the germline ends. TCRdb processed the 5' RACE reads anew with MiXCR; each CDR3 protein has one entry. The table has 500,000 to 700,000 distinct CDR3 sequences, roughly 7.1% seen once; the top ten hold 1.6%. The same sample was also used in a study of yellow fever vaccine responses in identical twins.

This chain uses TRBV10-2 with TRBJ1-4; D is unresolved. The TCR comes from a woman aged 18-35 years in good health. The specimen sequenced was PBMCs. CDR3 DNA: TGCGCCAGCAGTGAAGAAGGACGGCCTAATGAAAAACTGTTTTTT. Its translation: CASSEEGRPNEKLFF.